These T cell receptor beta chains were read from a single sample in a study of CD8+CD57+ T cells in acquired aplastic anemia. TCRdb re-called the reads with MiXCR, one entry per CDR3 protein. The table records 400,000 to 600,000 distinct CDR3 sequences, around a third of them present only once. Material: sorted CD4+, CD8+, or CD8+CD57+ T cells (not recorded which) from PBMCs. The receptors were sampled from a human donor with aplastic anemia. Both conserved end residues are part of each CDR3. The D gene is left open where the match is weak. Clone size appears in some rows only: once, few, many, or a class for an expanded clone.

>TRBV10-2|.|TRBJ1-1|.
CASREWGDTEAFF
TGCGCCAGCCGGGAATGGGGTGACACTGAAGCTTTCTTT
>TRBV4-2|.|TRBJ2-2|.
CASSQQGGVGTNTGELFF
TGTGCCAGCAGCCAACAGGGGGGGGTAGGGACGAACACCGGGGAGCTGTTTTTT
>TRBV2|TRBD1|TRBJ1-5|many
CASSGRDRGRNQPQHF
TGTGCCAGCAGCGGCCGGGACAGGGGGCGAAATCAGCCCCAGCATTTT
>TRBV6-5|TRBD1|TRBJ1-6|once
CASSYYGQGNSPLHF
TGTGCCAGCAGTTACTACGGACAGGGGAATTCACCCCTCCACTTT
>TRBV19|.|TRBJ2-2|many
CASSIRGNTGELFF
TGTGCCAGTAGTATCCGGGGAAACACCGGGGAGCTGTTTTTT
>TRBV5-6|TRBD1|TRBJ1-6|many
CASSLAAGTGDSPLHF
TGTGCCAGCAGCTTGGCTGCCGGGACAGGGGACTCACCCCTCCACTTT
>TRBV6-1|.|TRBJ1-5|few
CASMLKVLGHQPQHF
TGTGCCAGCATGCTAAAAGTCTTGGGACATCAGCCCCAGCATTTT
>TRBV24-1|TRBD1|TRBJ2-5|.
CASSPRQGAGTQYF
TGTGCCAGCAGTCCGCGACAGGGGGCTGGGACCCAGTACTTC
>TRBV13|.|TRBJ2-7|many
CASSGRPGGGRHEQYF
TGTGCCAGCAGCGGCCGACCTGGAGGCGGGCGCCACGAGCAGTACTTC
>TRBV20-1|TRBD1|TRBJ1-5|many
CSARRPGTGGSNQPQHF
TGCAGTGCTAGACGACCCGGGACAGGGGGTAGCAATCAGCCCCAGCATTTT
>TRBV30|TRBD1|TRBJ1-6|.
CAWSFTGVNSPLHF
TGTGCCTGGAGTTTTACAGGGGTCAATTCACCCCTCCACTTT
>TRBV19|TRBD1|TRBJ2-1|.
CASSPRRTGGGRGVQFF
TGTGCCAGTAGTCCACGTAGGACAGGGGGCGGTCGGGGAGTGCAGTTCTTC
>TRBV2|.|TRBJ1-1|many
CASSGLLEDTEAFF
TGTGCCAGCAGTGGCCTCCTAGAGGACACTGAAGCTTTCTTT
>TRBV20-1|.|TRBJ1-1|.
CSASDGGRTEAFF
TGCAGTGCTAGCGACGGGGGGAGGACTGAAGCTTTCTTT
>TRBV2|.|TRBJ2-7|.
CAGRGTAVSSYEQYF
TGCGCCGGGCGCGGGACAGCGGTAAGCTCCTACGAGCAGTACTTC
>TRBV13|TRBD1|TRBJ2-7|many
CASSADRGGEQYF
TGTGCCAGCAGCGCGGACAGGGGAGGCGAGCAGTACTTC
>TRBV29-1|TRBD2|TRBJ2-5|.
CSVVAGGPGETQCF
TGCAGCGTTGTTGCGGGGGGGCCGGGTGAGACCCAGTGCTTC
>TRBV2|.|TRBJ1-2|.
CASSAWTPYF
TGTGCCAGCAGCGCCTGGACGCCCTACTTC
>TRBV15|.|TRBJ2-1|.
CATSRSSEGASFQFF
TGTGCCACCAGCAGGTCCTCTGAAGGGGCTAGTTTTCAGTTCTTC
>TRBV14|.|TRBJ1-4|.
CASSQDPGEATNEKLFF
TGTGCCAGCAGCCAAGATCCCGGTGAAGCAACTAATGAAAAACTGTTTTTT
>TRBV15|.|TRBJ1-1|once
CATTPVAFF
TGTGCCACCACCCCCGTAGCTTTCTTT
>TRBV2|.|TRBJ2-3|many
CASSVNTDTQYF
TGTGCCAGCAGTGTTAACACAGATACGCAGTATTTT
>TRBV10-3|TRBD2|TRBJ2-7|few
CAISGTTYEQYF
TGTGCCATCAGCGGGACTACCTACGAGCAGTACTTC